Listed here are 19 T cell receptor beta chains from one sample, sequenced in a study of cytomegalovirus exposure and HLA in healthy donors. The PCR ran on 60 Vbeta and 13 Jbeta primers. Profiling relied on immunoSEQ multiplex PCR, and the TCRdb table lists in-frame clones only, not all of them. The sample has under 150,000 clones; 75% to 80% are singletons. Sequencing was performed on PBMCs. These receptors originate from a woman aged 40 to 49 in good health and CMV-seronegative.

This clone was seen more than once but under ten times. The CDR3 loop is CASSLGQVYGYTF. For the CDR3, the DNA is TGCGCCAGCAGTCTGGGACAGGTCTATGGCTACACCTTC. This chain links TRBV4-1 with TRBJ1-2; 8 bases fit TRBD1. Germline V gene data show CDR1 as MGHRA and CDR2 as YSYEKL. The trim removed 6 bases at V and 4 bases at J, leaving 4 bases unmatched. The CDR3 totals 13 residues.

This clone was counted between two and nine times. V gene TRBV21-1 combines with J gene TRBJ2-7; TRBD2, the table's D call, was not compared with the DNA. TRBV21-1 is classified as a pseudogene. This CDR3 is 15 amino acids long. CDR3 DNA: TGTGCCAGCAGCAAAGGAGGGATCCCCTCCTACGAGCAGTACTTC. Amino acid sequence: CASSKGGIPSYEQYF.

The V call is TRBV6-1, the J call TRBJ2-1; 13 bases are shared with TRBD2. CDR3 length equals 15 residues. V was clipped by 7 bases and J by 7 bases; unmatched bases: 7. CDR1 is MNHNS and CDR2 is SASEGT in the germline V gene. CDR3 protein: CASISGTSGTNEQFF. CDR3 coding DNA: TGTGCCAGCATTTCCGGGACTAGCGGGACTAATGAGCAGTTCTTC.

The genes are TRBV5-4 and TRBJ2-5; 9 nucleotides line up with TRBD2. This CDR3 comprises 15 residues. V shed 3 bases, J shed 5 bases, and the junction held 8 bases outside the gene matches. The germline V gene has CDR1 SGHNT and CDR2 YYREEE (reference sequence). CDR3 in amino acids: CASSSSSGVGETQYF. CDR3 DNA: TGTGCCAGCAGCTCGTCTAGCGGGGTTGGGGAGACCCAGTACTTC.

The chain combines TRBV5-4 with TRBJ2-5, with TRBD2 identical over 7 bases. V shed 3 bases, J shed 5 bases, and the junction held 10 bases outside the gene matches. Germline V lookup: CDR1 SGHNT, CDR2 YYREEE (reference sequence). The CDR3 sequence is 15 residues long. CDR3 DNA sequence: TGTGCCAGCAGCTCCTGGACTAGGGCCGAGGAGACCCAGTACTTC. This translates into CASSSWTRAEETQYF.

CDR3 DNA sequence: TGTGCCAGCAGCCCTGCGGGGGCGGGGACCCAGTACTTC. Translating it yields CASSPAGAGTQYF. The rearrangement joins TRBV11-2 to TRBJ2-5, with TRBD2 as a possible D gene (7 bases). The CDR3 is made up of 13 amino acids. V was clipped by 5 bases and J by 7 bases, with 14 bases between them. Germline assignment: CDR1 SGHAT and CDR2 FQNNGV. The full variable domain, its missing parts supplied by reference TRBV11-2 and TRBJ2-5, is EAGVAQSPRYKIIEKRQSVAFWCNPISGHATLYWYQQILGQGPKLLIQFQNNGVVDDSQLPKDRFSAERLKGVDSTLKIQPAKLEDSAVYLCASSPAGAGTQYFGPGTRLLVL.

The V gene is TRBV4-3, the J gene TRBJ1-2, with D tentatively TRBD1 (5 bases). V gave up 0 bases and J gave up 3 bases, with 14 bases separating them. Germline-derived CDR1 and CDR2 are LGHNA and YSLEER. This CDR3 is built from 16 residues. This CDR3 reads CASSQERKGQHYGYTF. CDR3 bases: TGCGCCAGCAGCCAAGAAAGAAAGGGGCAGCACTATGGCTACACCTTC.

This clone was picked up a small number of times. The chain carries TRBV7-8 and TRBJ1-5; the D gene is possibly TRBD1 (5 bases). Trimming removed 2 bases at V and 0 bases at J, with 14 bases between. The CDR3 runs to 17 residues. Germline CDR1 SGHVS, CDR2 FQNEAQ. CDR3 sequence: CASSLYHRGDSNQPQHF. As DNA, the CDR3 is TGTGCCAGCAGCTTATATCACCGGGGGGATAGCAATCAGCCCCAGCATTTT.

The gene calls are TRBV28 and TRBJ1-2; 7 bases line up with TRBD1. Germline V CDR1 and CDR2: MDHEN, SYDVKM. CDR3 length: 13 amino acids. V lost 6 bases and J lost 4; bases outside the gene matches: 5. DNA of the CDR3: TGTGCCAGCAGCCTGACAGGGATCTATGGCTACACCTTC. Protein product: CASSLTGIYGYTF.

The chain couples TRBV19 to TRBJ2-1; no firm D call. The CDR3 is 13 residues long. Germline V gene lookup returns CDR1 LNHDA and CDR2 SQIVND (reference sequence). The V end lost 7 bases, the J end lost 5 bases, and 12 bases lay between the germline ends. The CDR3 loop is CASTTSFHNEQFF. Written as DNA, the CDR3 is TGTGCCAGTACCACGAGTTTCCACAATGAGCAGTTCTTC.

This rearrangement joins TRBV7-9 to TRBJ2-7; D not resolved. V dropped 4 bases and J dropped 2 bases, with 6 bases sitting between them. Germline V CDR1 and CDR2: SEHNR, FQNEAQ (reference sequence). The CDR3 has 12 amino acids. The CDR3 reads CASSSDTYEQYF. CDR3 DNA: TGTGCCAGCAGCTCCGACACCTACGAGCAGTACTTC.

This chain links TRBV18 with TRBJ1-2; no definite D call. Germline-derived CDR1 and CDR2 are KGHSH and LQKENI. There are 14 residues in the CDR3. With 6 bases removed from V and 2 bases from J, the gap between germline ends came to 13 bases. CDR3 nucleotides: TGTGCCAGCTCCGCGAGAGGCAACAACTATGGCTACACCTTC. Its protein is CASSARGNNYGYTF. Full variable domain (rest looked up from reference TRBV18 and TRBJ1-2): NAGVMQNPRHLVRRRGQEARLRCSPMKGHSHVYWYRQLPEEGLKFMVYLQKENIIDESGMPKERFSAEFPKEGPSILRIQQVVRGDSAAYFCASSARGNNYGYTFGSGTRLTVV.

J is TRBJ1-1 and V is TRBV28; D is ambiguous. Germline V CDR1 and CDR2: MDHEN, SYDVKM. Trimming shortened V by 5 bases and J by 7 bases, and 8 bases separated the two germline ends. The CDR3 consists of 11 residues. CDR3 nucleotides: TGTGCCAGCAGTGAGCAGCGTGAAGCTTTCTTT. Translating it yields CASSEQREAFF. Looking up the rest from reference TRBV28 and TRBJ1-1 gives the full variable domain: DVKVTQSSRYLVKRTGEKVFLECVQDMDHENMFWYRQDPGLGLRLIYFSYDVKMKEKGDIPEGYSVSREKKERFSLILESASTNQTSMYLCASSEQREAFFGQGTRLTVV.

The CDR3 coding sequence is TGTGCCAGCAGTCCCCCGGGACAGGACAATCAGCCCCAGCATTTT. As protein: CASSPPGQDNQPQHF. The V call is TRBV6-5, the J call TRBJ1-5; 8 bases fit TRBD1. This CDR3 is built from 15 residues. Losses at the gene ends were 5 bases for V and 3 bases for J; bases not matched to a gene: 6. Germline V gene data show CDR1 as MNHEY and CDR2 as SVGAGI.

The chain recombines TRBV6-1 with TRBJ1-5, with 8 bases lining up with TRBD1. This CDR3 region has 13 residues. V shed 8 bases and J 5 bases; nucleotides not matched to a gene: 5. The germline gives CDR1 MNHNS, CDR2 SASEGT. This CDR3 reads CASAGTGDQPQHF. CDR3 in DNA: TGTGCCAGCGCAGGGACAGGAGATCAGCCCCAGCATTTT.

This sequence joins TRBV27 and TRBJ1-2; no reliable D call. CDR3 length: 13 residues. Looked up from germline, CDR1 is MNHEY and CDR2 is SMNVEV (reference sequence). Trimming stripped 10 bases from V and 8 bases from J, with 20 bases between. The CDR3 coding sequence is TGTGCCACAGCCGAGACACGAACGGGAGGCTACACCTTC. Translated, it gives CATAETRTGGYTF.

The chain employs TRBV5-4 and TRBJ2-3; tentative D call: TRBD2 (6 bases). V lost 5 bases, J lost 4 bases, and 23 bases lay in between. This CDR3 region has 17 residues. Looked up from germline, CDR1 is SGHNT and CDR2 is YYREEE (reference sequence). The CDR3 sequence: CASSRPTGREQADTQYF. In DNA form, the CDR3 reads TGTGCCAGCAGTCGTCCCACGGGACGGGAGCAGGCAGATACGCAGTATTTT.

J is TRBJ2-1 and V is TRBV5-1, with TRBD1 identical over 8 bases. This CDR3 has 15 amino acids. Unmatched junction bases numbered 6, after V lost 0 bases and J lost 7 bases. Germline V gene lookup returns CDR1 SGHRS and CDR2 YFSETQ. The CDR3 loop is CASSLEPRTGNEQFF. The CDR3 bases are TGCGCCAGCAGCTTGGAGCCCAGGACAGGGAATGAGCAGTTCTTC.

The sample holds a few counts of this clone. The CDR3 region has the DNA TGTGCCAGCAGCTTAGCGCGGACTAGCTGGGGGCAAGAGACCCAGTACTTC. Residues: CASSLARTSWGQETQYF. The chain employs TRBV7-6 and TRBJ2-5; TRBD2 aligns across 8 bases. There are 17 residues in the CDR3. CDR1 is SGHVS, CDR2 FNYEAQ, per germline. V shed 0 bases and J 2 bases; nucleotides not matched to a gene: 8.